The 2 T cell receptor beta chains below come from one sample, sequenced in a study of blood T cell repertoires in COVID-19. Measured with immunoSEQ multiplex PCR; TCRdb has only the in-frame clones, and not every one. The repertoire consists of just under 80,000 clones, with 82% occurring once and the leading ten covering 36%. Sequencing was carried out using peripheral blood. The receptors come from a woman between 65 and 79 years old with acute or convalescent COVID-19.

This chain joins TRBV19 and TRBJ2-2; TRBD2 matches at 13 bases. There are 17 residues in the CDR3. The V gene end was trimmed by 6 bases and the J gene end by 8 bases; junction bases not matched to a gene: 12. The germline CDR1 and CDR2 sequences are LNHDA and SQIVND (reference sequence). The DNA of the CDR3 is TGTGCCAGTAGCGTGATCGGACTAGCGGGAGTCGCAGGGGAGCTGTTTTTT. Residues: CASSVIGLAGVAGELFF.

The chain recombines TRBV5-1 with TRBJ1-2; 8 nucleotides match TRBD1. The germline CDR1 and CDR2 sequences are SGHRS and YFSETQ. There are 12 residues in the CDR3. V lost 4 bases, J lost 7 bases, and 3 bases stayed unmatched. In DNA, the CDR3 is TGCGCCAGCAGCCCTGGACAGGGTGGCTACACCTTC. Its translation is CASSPGQGGYTF.